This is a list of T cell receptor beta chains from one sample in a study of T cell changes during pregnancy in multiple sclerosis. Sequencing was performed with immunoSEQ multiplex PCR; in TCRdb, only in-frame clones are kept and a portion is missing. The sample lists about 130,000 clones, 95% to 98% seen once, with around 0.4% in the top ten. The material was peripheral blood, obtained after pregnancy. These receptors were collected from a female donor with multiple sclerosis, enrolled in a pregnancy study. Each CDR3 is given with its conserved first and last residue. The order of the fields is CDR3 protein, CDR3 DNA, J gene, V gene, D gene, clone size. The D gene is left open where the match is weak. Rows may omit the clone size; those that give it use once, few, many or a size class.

CDR3 protein: CASSPQILGVKQFF
CDR3 DNA: TGTGCCAGTAGTCCCCAAATCCTAGGGGTTAAGCAGTTCTTC
J gene: TRBJ2-1
V gene: TRBV19
D gene: .
clone size: .

CDR3 protein: CASSLGLAGAGELFF
CDR3 DNA: TGTGCCAGCAGCTTAGGACTAGCGGGTGCCGGGGAGCTGTTTTTT
J gene: TRBJ2-2
V gene: TRBV13
D gene: TRBD2
clone size: .

CDR3 protein: CASSRDRNTDTQYF
CDR3 DNA: TGCGCCAGCAGCCGGGACAGAAACACAGATACGCAGTATTTT
J gene: TRBJ2-3
V gene: TRBV5-1
D gene: TRBD1
clone size: .

CDR3 protein: CASSLTGSGETQYF
CDR3 DNA: TGTGCCAGCAGCTTGACAGGGTCGGGAGAGACCCAGTACTTC
J gene: TRBJ2-5
V gene: TRBV7-2
D gene: TRBD1
clone size: .

CDR3 protein: CASSFLLSTEAFF
CDR3 DNA: TGTGCCAGCAGTTTTCTGCTTAGCACTGAAGCTTTCTTT
J gene: TRBJ1-1
V gene: TRBV27
D gene: .
clone size: once

CDR3 protein: CASSSPLSGRAIEQFF
CDR3 DNA: TGTGCCAGCAGTTCCCCCCTTAGCGGGAGGGCCATTGAGCAGTTCTTC
J gene: TRBJ2-1
V gene: TRBV27
D gene: TRBD2
clone size: .

CDR3 protein: CASSYGQSSSPQHF
CDR3 DNA: TGTGCCAGCAGTTACGGACAGTCGTCCTCGCCCCAGCATTTT
J gene: TRBJ1-5
V gene: TRBV28
D gene: .
clone size: .

CDR3 protein: CASSLREGDTQYF
CDR3 DNA: TGTGCCAGCAGCTTGCGGGAGGGAGATACGCAGTATTTT
J gene: TRBJ2-3
V gene: TRBV7-3
D gene: TRBD2
clone size: .

CDR3 protein: CASSPIRDSREKLFF
CDR3 DNA: TGTGCCAGCTCACCAATACGAGACAGCAGGGAAAAACTGTTTTTT
J gene: TRBJ1-4
V gene: TRBV18
D gene: .
clone size: once

CDR3 protein: CASSEGAGRTGELFF
CDR3 DNA: TGTGCCAGCAGCGAGGGGGCAGGGCGCACCGGGGAGCTGTTTTTT
J gene: TRBJ2-2
V gene: TRBV27
D gene: TRBD1
clone size: once

CDR3 protein: CAWSYWDRGYGYTF
CDR3 DNA: TGTGCCTGGAGCTACTGGGACAGGGGGTATGGCTACACCTTC
J gene: TRBJ1-2
V gene: TRBV30
D gene: TRBD1
clone size: .

CDR3 protein: CASSPLDSEYGYTF
CDR3 DNA: TGCGCCAGTTCACCTCTAGACAGCGAATATGGCTACACCTTC
J gene: TRBJ1-2
V gene: TRBV4-3
D gene: .
clone size: .

CDR3 protein: CASSDSWGVETQYF
CDR3 DNA: TGTGCCAGCAGCGATAGTTGGGGCGTAGAGACCCAGTACTTC
J gene: TRBJ2-5
V gene: TRBV7-2
D gene: .
clone size: .

CDR3 protein: CASSFSGEKTQYF
CDR3 DNA: TGTGCCAGCAGTTTCTCTGGAGAAAAGACCCAGTACTTC
J gene: TRBJ2-5
V gene: TRBV27
D gene: .
clone size: .

CDR3 protein: CASSQGSTYEQYF
CDR3 DNA: TGTGCCAGCAGTCAGGGCTCCACCTACGAGCAGTACTTC
J gene: TRBJ2-7
V gene: TRBV27
D gene: .
clone size: .

CDR3 protein: CASSQRSPYEQYF
CDR3 DNA: TGTGCCAGCTCCCAACGTAGCCCCTACGAGCAGTACTTC
J gene: TRBJ2-7
V gene: TRBV13
D gene: .
clone size: .

CDR3 protein: CASSPRTGSDTQYF
CDR3 DNA: TGTGCCAGCAGTCCACGGACAGGATCAGATACGCAGTATTTT
J gene: TRBJ2-3
V gene: TRBV28
D gene: TRBD1
clone size: .

CDR3 protein: CASTEYAPSAKNIQYF
CDR3 DNA: TGTGCCAGCACCGAGTACGCCCCCTCAGCCAAAAACATTCAGTACTTC
J gene: TRBJ2-4
V gene: TRBV5-4
D gene: .
clone size: once

CDR3 protein: CASSLPRADIQYF
CDR3 DNA: TGTGCCAGCAGTTTACCGAGGGCCGACATTCAGTACTTC
J gene: TRBJ2-4
V gene: TRBV28
D gene: .
clone size: .

CDR3 protein: CASGNLRGYEQYF
CDR3 DNA: TGTGCCAGCGGAAACCTCAGGGGATACGAGCAGTACTTC
J gene: TRBJ2-7
V gene: TRBV28
D gene: .
clone size: .

CDR3 protein: CASSLLGRAFDNEQFF
CDR3 DNA: TGTGCCAGCAGTTTATTAGGGAGGGCTTTTGACAATGAGCAGTTCTTC
J gene: TRBJ2-1
V gene: TRBV27
D gene: TRBD2
clone size: .

CDR3 protein: CASSEPSGSPYNEQFF
CDR3 DNA: TGTGCCAGCAGTGAACCTAGCGGGAGCCCCTACAATGAGCAGTTCTTC
J gene: TRBJ2-1
V gene: TRBV6-1
D gene: TRBD2
clone size: .

CDR3 protein: CASSLAGGQETQYF
CDR3 DNA: TGTGCCAGCAGCTTAGCAGGGGGCCAGGAGACCCAGTACTTC
J gene: TRBJ2-5
V gene: TRBV7-6
D gene: TRBD1
clone size: .

CDR3 protein: CASSNPQRTSGRFDEQFF
CDR3 DNA: TGTGCCAGTAGTAACCCCCAGAGGACTAGCGGGAGATTCGATGAGCAGTTCTTC
J gene: TRBJ2-1
V gene: TRBV19
D gene: TRBD2
clone size: .